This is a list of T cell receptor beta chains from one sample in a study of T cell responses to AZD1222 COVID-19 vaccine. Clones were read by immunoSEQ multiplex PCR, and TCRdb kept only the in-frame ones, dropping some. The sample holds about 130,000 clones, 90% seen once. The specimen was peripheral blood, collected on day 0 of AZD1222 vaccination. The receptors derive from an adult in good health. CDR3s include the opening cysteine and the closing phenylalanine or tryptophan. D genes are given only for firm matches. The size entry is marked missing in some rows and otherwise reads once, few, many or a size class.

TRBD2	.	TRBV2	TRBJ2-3	CASSAGAGSTDTQYF	TGTGCCAGCAGTGCAGGAGCGGGGAGCACAGATACGCAGTATTTT
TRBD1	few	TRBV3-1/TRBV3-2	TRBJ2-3	CASSLSRGQDTQYF	TGTGCCAGCAGCCTCAGCAGGGGGCAAGATACGCAGTATTTT
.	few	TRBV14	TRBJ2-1	CASSQELGTEQFF	TGTGCCAGCAGCCAAGAGTTGGGGACTGAGCAGTTCTTC
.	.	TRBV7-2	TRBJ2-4	CASSLRTAAKNIQYF	TGTGCCAGCAGCTTGCGGACAGCCGCCAAAAACATTCAGTACTTC
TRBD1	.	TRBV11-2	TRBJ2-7	CASNRSPQGAIYEQYF	TGTGCCAGCAACCGGAGCCCCCAGGGGGCTATCTACGAGCAGTACTTC
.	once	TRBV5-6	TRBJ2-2	CASSPLGGLNTGELFF	TGTGCCAGCAGCCCCCTGGGGGGATTGAACACCGGGGAGCTGTTTTTT
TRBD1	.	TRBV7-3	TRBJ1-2	CASSRDRGGYGYTF	TGTGCCAGCAGCCGGGACAGGGGTGGCTATGGCTACACCTTC
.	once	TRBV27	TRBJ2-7	CASSFGPTPYEQYF	TGTGCCAGCAGTTTCGGCCCCACGCCCTACGAGCAGTACTTC
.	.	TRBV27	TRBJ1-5	CASSLGTDGRAQHF	TGTGCCAGCAGTTTAGGGACGGACGGAAGGGCCCAGCATTTT
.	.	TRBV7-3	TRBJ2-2	CASSGDGFTGELFF	TGTGCCAGCAGCGGGGATGGGTTCACCGGGGAGCTGTTTTTT
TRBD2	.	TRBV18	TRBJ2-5	CASSPSSLAGGQETQYF	TGTGCCAGCTCACCATCGAGTTTAGCGGGGGGCCAAGAGACCCAGTACTTC
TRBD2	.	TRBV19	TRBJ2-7	CASSWAGAYEQYF	TGTGCCAGTAGTTGGGCGGGAGCCTACGAGCAGTACTTC
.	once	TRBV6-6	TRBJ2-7	CASSYSKGGGRYEQYF	TGTGCCAGCAGTTACTCGAAGGGGGGGGGCCGCTACGAGCAGTACTTC
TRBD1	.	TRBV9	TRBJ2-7	CASSQRDSYEQYF	TGTGCCAGCAGCCAAAGGGACAGTTACGAGCAGTACTTC
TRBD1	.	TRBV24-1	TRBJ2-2	CAIGEQGWSTGELFF	TGTGCCATTGGGGAACAGGGGTGGTCCACCGGGGAGCTGTTTTTT
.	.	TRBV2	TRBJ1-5	CASSVDKAGNQPQHF	TGTGCCAGCAGTGTGGACAAGGCTGGAAATCAGCCCCAGCATTTT
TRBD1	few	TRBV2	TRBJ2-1	CASIRPLGQGASYNEQFF	TGTGCCAGCATCAGACCACTGGGACAGGGGGCATCCTACAATGAGCAGTTCTTC
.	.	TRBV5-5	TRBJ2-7	CASSLGGGQISYEQYF	TGTGCCAGCAGCTTAGGAGGGGGGCAAATCTCCTACGAGCAGTACTTC
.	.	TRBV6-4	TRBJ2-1	CASSDRGGLGSYNEQFF	TGTGCCAGCAGTGACCGGGGTGGGTTAGGCTCCTACAATGAGCAGTTCTTC
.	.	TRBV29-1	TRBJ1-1	CSSQGIGTEAFF	TGCAGCAGCCAGGGTATCGGCACTGAAGCTTTCTTT
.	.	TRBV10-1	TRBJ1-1	CASSGTLSSEAFF	TGCGCCAGCAGTGGGACCCTGTCAAGTGAAGCTTTCTTT
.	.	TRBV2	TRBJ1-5	CASRMGAGGNQPQHF	TGTGCCAGCAGGATGGGGGCCGGCGGCAATCAGCCCCAGCATTTT
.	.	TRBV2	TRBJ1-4	CASSEEANEKLFF	TGTGCCAGCAGTGAAGAAGCAAATGAAAAACTGTTTTTT
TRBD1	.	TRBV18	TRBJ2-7	CASSPPKREETGDHEQYF	TGTGCCAGCTCACCACCGAAGAGGGAGGAGACAGGGGACCACGAGCAGTACTTC
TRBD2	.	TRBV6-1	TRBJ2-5	CASSENPPGLGETQYF	TGTGCCAGCAGTGAAAATCCACCGGGACTAGGAGAGACCCAGTACTTC
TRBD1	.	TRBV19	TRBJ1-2	CASRTPGQGASNYGYTF	TGTGCCAGTAGGACTCCGGGACAGGGGGCATCGAACTATGGCTACACCTTC
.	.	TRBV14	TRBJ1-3	CASSQVRGLSGNTIYF	TGTGCCAGCAGCCAAGTTCGGGGCTTATCTGGAAACACCATATATTTT
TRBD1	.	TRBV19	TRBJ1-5	CASTLWDRNQPQHF	TGTGCCAGTACTCTTTGGGACAGAAATCAGCCCCAGCATTTT
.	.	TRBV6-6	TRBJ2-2	CASRGGNTGELFF	TGTGCCAGCAGGGGGGGGAACACCGGGGAGCTGTTTTTT
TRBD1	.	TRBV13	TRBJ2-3	CASSTLVTGVGTRDTQYF	TGTGCCAGCAGCACCCTCGTAACAGGGGTTGGGACCAGGGATACGCAGTATTTT
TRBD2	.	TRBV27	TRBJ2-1	CASSPNVAGGENEQFF	TGTGCCAGCAGCCCCAACGTGGCGGGGGGAGAGAATGAGCAGTTCTTC
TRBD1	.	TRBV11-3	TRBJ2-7	CASSLHETGHSYEQYF	TGTGCCAGCAGCTTACATGAGACAGGGCATTCCTACGAGCAGTACTTC
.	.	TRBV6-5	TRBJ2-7	CASSYSTPAPYEQYF	TGTGCCAGCAGTTACTCGACGCCAGCTCCGTACGAGCAGTACTTC
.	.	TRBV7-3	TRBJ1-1	CASSLTVDTEAFF	TGTGCCAGCAGCTTAACAGTAGACACTGAAGCTTTCTTT
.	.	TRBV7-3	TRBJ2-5	CASSLGAGSETQYF	TGTGCCAGCAGCCTCGGGGCAGGGTCAGAGACCCAGTACTTC
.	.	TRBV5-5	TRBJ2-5	CASSLAEETQYF	TGTGCCAGCAGCTTGGCTGAAGAGACCCAGTACTTC
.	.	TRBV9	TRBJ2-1	CASSGLRVGSYNEQFF	TGTGCCAGCAGCGGTCTCAGGGTGGGCTCCTACAATGAGCAGTTCTTC
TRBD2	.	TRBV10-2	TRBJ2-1	CASRGLAGDEQFF	TGCGCCAGCAGGGGACTAGCGGGGGATGAGCAGTTCTTC
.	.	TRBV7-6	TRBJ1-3	CASSPAGASGNTIYF	TGTGCCAGCAGCCCCGCGGGTGCCTCTGGAAACACCATATATTTT
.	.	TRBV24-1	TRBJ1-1	CATSETNRGNTEAFF	TGTGCCACCAGTGAGACCAACCGGGGGAACACTGAAGCTTTCTTT
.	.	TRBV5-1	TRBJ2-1	CASRPDLYNEQFF	TGCGCCAGCAGACCGGACCTCTACAATGAGCAGTTCTTC
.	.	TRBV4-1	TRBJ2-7	CASSQDSGTGFEQYF	TGCGCCAGCAGCCAAGATTCCGGTACGGGGTTCGAGCAGTACTTC
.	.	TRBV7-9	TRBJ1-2	CASSLGGRVYGYTF	TGTGCCAGCAGCTTAGGAGGCAGGGTTTATGGCTACACCTTC
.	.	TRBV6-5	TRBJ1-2	CASRITRLGNYGYTF	TGTGCCAGCAGGATCACGAGGTTGGGTAACTATGGCTACACCTTC
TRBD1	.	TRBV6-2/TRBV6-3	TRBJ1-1	CASSIRGAVNTEAFF	TGTGCCAGCAGTATCAGGGGGGCGGTGAACACTGAAGCTTTCTTT
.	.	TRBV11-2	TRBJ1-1	CASSPHHRSEAFF	TGTGCCAGCAGCCCCCACCATCGATCTGAAGCTTTCTTT
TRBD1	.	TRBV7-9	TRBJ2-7	CASTPPGGPYEQYF	TGTGCCAGCACCCCGCCAGGGGGTCCCTACGAGCAGTACTTC